The source of this T cell receptor beta chain is a study of early T cells in non-severe SARS-CoV-2 infection. The CDR3 has 13 residues. V was shortened by 8 bases and J by 3 bases, with 16 bases between the two germline ends. The V gene's germline CDR1 is SQVTM and CDR2 ANQGSEA. TCRdb re-derived calls from the 5' RACE reads in MiXCR, one entry per CDR3 protein. Of approximately 69,000 distinct CDR3 sequences in the sample, over 9.5% were seen once. This clonotype was detected many times. The sample was whole blood. The clonotype was recovered from an adult who was a healthcare worker with PCR-confirmed SARS-CoV-2 infection or an uninfected control (not recorded which). The chain employs TRBV29-1 and TRBJ1-1; D unclear. In DNA form, the CDR3 reads TGCAGCATTTCAACTGACCGAGACACTGAAGCTTTCTTT. Amino acids: CSISTDRDTEAFF.